This T cell receptor beta chain was found in a study of blood T cell repertoires in COVID-19 (dated by TCRdb to 2020 to 2021). Regarding the complete study: Collaborator samples came from the United States, Italy and Spain and covered acute and convalescent phases of COVID-19. The material from the prospective study consisted of cDNA or gDNA derived from T cells, B-cell-depleted T cells, or PBMCs. Deeply sampled blood TCRbeta repertoires from subjects exposed to, actively infected with, or recovered from COVID-19 were included in the dataset. A freely available public database, intended as a resource for researchers studying the immune response to SARS-CoV-2, is where the repertoires were released. The samples were drawn from two sources: the first 160 participants of the ongoing ImmuneRACE study, and 1,000 to 1,500 subjects contributed by 6 global collaborators. The sample metadata nearly always contained a de-identified subject ID, COVID-19 status, age in years and sex. Where available, HLA class I and class II types were obtained from metadata supplied by the sample provider rather than from assay-based typing. What the authors observed across the whole study: The quantity of clinical and demographic metadata differed by source and by participant and was supplied without curation.

In the prospective study, participants were about 18 to 95 years old, resided in 25 or so geographic areas of the United States, and were enrolled through a virtual design. In the prospective study, participants were assigned to cohorts based on the clinical history participants reported in a screening survey and a study questionnaire. ImmuneRACE Cohort 3 recovered participants were defined by two consecutive negative NP/OP PCR tests, healthcare professional clearance, or symptom resolution. In the prospective study, whole blood, serum and a nasopharyngeal or oropharyngeal swab were collected from each participant by mobile phlebotomists. Participants in the prospective study had the option to provide additional blood draws and questionnaires over a roughly 2-month period. Blood samples from the prospective study were shipped frozen or at room temperature prior to DNA extraction. In the case of this clone: Its antigen remains undetermined. Base qualities are not at hand, and no much larger clone is one base apart.

Clipping removes 5 bases from V and 7 bases from J, with 4 as the unmatched junction base count. The CDR3 goes from the cysteine to the phenylalanine over 12 residues. The retained sequence is limited to the CDR3, 36 bases, with the frame set at the first base. TCRbeta CDR3 regions were amplified from genomic DNA by means of the immunoSEQ Assay, a bias-controlled multiplex PCR. In the source study's methods: The number of nucleated cells in each sample was estimated from the amplification of reference gene primers within the assay. To quantify the absolute abundance of each unique TCRbeta CDR3 rearrangement, sequence reads were collapsed and filtered. Productive Simpson clonality was computed per sample as the square root of Simpson's diversity index over productive rearrangements. In TCRdb, the immuneACCESS table is reduced to in-frame sequences with V and J assigned. These tables do not hold every clone; where another copy was compared, an unresolved V gene accounts for under half, and the others remain unexplained. V, J and clone size are those of that table, while D and trimming were read from the DNA. The sample table shows some 380,000 clones, and about 89% are seen once. The ten largest clones capture 1.3% of the sample.

The TCR comes from a man aged 30-40 years who had recovered from COVID-19. The V gene is TRBV12-3 or TRBV12-4 and the J gene is TRBJ1-1, and 7 junctional nucleotides match TRBD1. Sequenced input: PBMCs or T cells enriched from blood (not recorded which). CDR3 protein: CASSPGTVEAFF. The base sequence is TGTGCCAGCAGTCCGGGGACAGTTGAAGCTTTCTTT.